The T cell receptor beta chain described here comes from a study of blood T cells in healthy people across ages. Study-level results: Naive CD4+ cell counts and diversity both ran higher in long-lived than in aged donors.

Alongside a J-beta primer mix, a sample-barcoded 5' primer served in a second PCR lasting about 7 to 11 cycles. TCRdb called the 5' RACE reads again in MiXCR, with one record for every CDR3 protein. The sample includes about 600,000 distinct CDR3 sequences, 40% to 55% of them seen just once. The germline V gene encodes CDR1 SGHTA and CDR2 FQGNSA. V lost 7 bases and J lost 9, with 16 bases in between. The CDR3 is made up of 14 amino acids. PBMCs numbering at least 7 million were isolated per sample. A word on this clonotype: Its antigen is still unknown.

The source material was blood. The genes are TRBV7-2 and TRBJ1-6, with D unresolved. The origin of this receptor is a man older than 75 in good health. CDR3: CASNPAAESSPLHF. Here the CDR3 DNA reads TGTGCCAGCAACCCGGCAGCGGAAAGTTCACCCCTCCACTTT.